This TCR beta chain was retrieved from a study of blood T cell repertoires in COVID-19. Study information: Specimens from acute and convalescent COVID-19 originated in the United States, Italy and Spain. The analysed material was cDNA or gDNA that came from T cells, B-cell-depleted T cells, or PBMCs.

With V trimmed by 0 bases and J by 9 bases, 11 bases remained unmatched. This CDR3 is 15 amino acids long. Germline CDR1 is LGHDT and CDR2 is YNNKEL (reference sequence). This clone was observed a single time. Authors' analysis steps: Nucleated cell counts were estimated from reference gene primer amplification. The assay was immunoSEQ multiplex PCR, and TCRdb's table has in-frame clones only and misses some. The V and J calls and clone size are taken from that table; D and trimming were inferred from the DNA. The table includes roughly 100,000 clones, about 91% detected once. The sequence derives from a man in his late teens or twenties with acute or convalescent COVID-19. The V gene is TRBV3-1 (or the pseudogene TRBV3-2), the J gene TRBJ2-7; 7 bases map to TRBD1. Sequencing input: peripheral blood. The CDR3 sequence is CASSQDRTGTSGQYF. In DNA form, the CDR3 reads TGTGCCAGCAGCCAAGATCGGACAGGAACTAGTGGGCAGTACTTC.